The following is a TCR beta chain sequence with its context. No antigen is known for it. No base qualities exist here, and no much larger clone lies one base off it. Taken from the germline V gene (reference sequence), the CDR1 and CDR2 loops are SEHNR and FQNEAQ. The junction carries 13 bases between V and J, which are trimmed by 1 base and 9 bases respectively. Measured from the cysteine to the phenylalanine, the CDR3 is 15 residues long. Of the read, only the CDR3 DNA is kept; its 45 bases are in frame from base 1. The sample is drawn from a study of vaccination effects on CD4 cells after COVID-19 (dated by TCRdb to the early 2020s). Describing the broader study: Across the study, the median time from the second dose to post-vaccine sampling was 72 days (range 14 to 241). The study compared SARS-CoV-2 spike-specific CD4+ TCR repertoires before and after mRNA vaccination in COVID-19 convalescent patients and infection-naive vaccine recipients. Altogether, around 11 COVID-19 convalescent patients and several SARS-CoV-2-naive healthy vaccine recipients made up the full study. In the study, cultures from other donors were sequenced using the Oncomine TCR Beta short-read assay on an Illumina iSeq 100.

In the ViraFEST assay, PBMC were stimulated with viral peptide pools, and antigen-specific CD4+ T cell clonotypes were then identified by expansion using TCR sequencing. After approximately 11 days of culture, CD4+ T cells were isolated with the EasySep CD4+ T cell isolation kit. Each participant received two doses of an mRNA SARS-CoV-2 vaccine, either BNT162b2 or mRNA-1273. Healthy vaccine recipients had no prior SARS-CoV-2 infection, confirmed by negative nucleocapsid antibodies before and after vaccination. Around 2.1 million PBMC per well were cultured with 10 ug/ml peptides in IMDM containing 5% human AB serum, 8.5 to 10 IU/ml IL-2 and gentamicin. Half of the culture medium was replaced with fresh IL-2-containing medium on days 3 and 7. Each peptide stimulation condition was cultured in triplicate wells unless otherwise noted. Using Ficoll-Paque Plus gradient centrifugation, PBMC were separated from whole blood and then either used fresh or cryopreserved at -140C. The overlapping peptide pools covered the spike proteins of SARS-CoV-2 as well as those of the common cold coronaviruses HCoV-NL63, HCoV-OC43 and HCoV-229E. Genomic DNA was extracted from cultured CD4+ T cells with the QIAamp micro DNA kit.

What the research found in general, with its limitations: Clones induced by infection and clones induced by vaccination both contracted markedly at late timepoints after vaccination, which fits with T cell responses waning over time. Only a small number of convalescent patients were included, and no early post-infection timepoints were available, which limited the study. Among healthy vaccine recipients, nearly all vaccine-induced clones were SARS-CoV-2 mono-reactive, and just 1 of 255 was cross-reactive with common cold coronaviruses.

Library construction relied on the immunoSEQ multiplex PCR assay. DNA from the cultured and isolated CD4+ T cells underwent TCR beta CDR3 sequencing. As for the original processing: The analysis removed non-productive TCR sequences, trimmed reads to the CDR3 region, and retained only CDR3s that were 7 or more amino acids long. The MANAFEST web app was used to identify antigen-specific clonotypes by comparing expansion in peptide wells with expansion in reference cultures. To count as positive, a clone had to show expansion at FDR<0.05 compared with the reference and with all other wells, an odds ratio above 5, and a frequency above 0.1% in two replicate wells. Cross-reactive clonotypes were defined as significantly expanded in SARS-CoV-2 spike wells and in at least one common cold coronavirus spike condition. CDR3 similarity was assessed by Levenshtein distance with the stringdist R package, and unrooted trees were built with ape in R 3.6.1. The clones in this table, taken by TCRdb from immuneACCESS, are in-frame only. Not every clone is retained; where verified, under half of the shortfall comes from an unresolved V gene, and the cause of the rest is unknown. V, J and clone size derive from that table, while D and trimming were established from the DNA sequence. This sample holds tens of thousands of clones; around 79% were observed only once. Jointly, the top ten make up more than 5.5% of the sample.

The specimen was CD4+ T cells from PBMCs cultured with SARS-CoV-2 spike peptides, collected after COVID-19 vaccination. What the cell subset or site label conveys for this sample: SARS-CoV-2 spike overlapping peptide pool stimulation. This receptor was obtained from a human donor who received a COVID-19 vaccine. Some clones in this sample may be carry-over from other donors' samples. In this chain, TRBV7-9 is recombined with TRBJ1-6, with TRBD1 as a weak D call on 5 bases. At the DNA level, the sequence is TGTGCCAGCAGCTTAGAAATGGGGCGGGTTTCACCCCTCCACTTT. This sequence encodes CASSLEMGRVSPLHF. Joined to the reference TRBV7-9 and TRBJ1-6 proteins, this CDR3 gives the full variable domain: DTGVSQNPRHKITKRGQNVTFRCDPISEHNRLYWYRQTLGQGPEFLTYFQNEAQLEKSRLLSDRFSAERPKGSFSTLEIQRTEQGDSAMYLCASSLEMGRVSPLHFGNGTRLTVT.